There are a few counts of the clone carrying this TCR beta chain. The data originate from a study of blood T cell repertoires in COVID-19. Background on the study: Samples taken during acute and convalescent COVID-19 were collected in the United States, Italy and Spain.

In the original analysis: Estimated nucleated cell counts came from reference gene primer amplification. This table comes from immunoSEQ multiplex PCR, and its TCRdb copy is limited to in-frame clones, with some not included. V and J calls and clone size are as listed in that table; D and trimming were resolved from the DNA. The sample shows a few hundred thousand clones, about 89% of them seen only once. Trimming cost V 7 bases and J 5 bases, with 24 bases left between them. Germline V gene lookup returns CDR1 SNHLY and CDR2 FYNNEI. CDR3 length equals 16 residues. The sequenced sample consisted of peripheral blood. The genes are TRBV2 and TRBJ2-7; tentative D call: TRBD1 (6 bases). The clonotype originates from a woman in her forties or fifties with acute or convalescent COVID-19. DNA for the CDR3: TGTGCCAGCACCAAGACGGGACAAACCATCCACCACGAGCAGTACTTC. Its protein product is CASTKTGQTIHHEQYF.